This TCR beta chain was profiled in a study of response to subunit inactivated influenza vaccine. Overall study results and limits: Authors proposed each seasonal influenza vaccination draws in few new T cells.

This clonotype appeared a few times. The target antigen is unknown. In TCRdb, the RT-PCR reads were re-called with MiXCR into one record per CDR3 protein. The table includes about 780,000 distinct CDR3 sequences, under 20% detected once. The sample in question was PBMCs from blood, obtained 5 days after vaccination. The receptor was derived from a man between 50 and 59 years old who received an inactivated influenza vaccine.

The CDR3, as DNA: TGCGCCAGCAGCCAGTCCCGGGACAGGCCCATCAGCTCTGGGGCCAACGTCCTGACTTTC. Its protein product is CASSQSRDRPISSGANVLTF. The chain couples TRBV5-1 to TRBJ2-6, with 8 bases that match TRBD1. V dropped 4 bases and J dropped 0; count of bases not matched to a gene: 15. The germline CDR1 and CDR2 sequences are SGHRS and YFSETQ. This CDR3 is built from 20 residues.